These 4 T cell receptor beta chains originate from one sample sequenced in a study of cytomegalovirus exposure and HLA in healthy donors. Primers: 60 Vbeta forward and 13 Jbeta reverse. Data came from immunoSEQ multiplex PCR; TCRdb stores just in-frame clones and leaves some out. The table includes some 140,000 clones, 79% detected once. Input material: PBMCs. The receptors originated from a female donor in good health and CMV-seronegative.

CDR3 sequence (DNA): TGTGCCAGTAGGACGGAGGCGGGGGGTTCAGAGACCCAGTACTTC. This sequence encodes CASRTEAGGSETQYF. This chain connects TRBV19 to TRBJ2-5, with 8 bases identical to TRBD2. The ends lost 6 bases at V and 4 bases at J; junction bases unmatched: 10. Germline V gene lookup returns CDR1 LNHDA and CDR2 SQIVND (reference sequence). This CDR3 is 15 amino acids long.

CDR3 in DNA: TGCGCCAGCAGAGCCGGGACAGGGAGCTCCTACGAGCAGTACTTC. It translates to CASRAGTGSSYEQYF. The rearrangement joins TRBV10-1 to TRBJ2-7; TRBD1 aligns across 9 bases. The junction had 6 bases not matched to a gene; V was cut back by 6 bases and J by 0 bases. The CDR3 loop spans 15 amino acids. Per germline, CDR1 WNHNN and CDR2 SYGVQD (reference sequence).

This clone showed up just once. This chain joins TRBV7-8 and TRBJ2-1, with 7 bases fitting TRBD1. The CDR3 consists of 15 residues. Germline-derived CDR1 and CDR2 are SGHVS and FQNEAQ. V was clipped by 2 bases and J by 8 bases; unmatched bases: 9. The CDR3 nucleotides are TGTGCCAGCAGCTTAACGGGACAGCCTTACGATGAGCAGTTCTTC. Translating it yields CASSLTGQPYDEQFF.

This chain joins TRBV7-2 and TRBJ1-1, with 7 nucleotides matching TRBD1. Trimming cost V 5 bases and J 5 bases; bases outside gene matches: 5. CDR3 length: 13 residues. Germline V gene sequence: CDR1 SGHTA, CDR2 FQGNSA. The CDR3 region is CASSGDRDTEAFF. In DNA, the CDR3 is TGTGCCAGCAGCGGCGACAGGGATACTGAAGCTTTCTTT. The full variable domain, its missing parts supplied by reference TRBV7-2 and TRBJ1-1, is GAGVSQSPSNKVTEKGKDVELRCDPISGHTALYWYRQSLGQGLEFLIYFQGNSAPDKSGLPSDRFSAERTGGSVSTLTIQRTQQEDSAVYLCASSGDRDTEAFFGQGTRLTVV.